The entry below describes one TCR beta chain. Its target is not known. CDR3 length: 16 amino acids. The trim removed 5 bases at V and 5 bases at J, leaving 7 bases unmatched. From germline, CDR1 is MDHEN and CDR2 SYDVKM. These data originate in a study of cytomegalovirus exposure and HLA in healthy donors. Study results and limitations: A later analysis by the authors found several of the most significant clusters apparently linked to common viral pathogens. For most TCR beta V segments, an earlier analysis put the productive rate at about 87% or about 30% of the time.

The PCR had 60 Vbeta and 13 Jbeta primers. Profiling relied on immunoSEQ multiplex PCR, and the TCRdb table lists in-frame clones only, not all of them. Of about 160,000 clones in the sample, around three quarters were seen once. This rearrangement joins TRBV28 to TRBJ2-7; 15 nucleotides agree with TRBD2. Specimen: PBMCs. This TCR came from a man younger than 40 in good health and CMV-seropositive. CDR3 sequence: CASSPGLAGGGNEQYF. The CDR3 DNA follows: TGTGCCAGCAGTCCGGGACTAGCGGGGGGCGGCAACGAGCAGTACTTC.